This entry lists 27 T cell receptor beta chains sequenced from one sample in a study of Graves' ophthalmopathy and Graves' hyperthyroidism. CDR3 regions of TCR beta were amplified from RNA transcripts. The authors performed first-round RT-PCR with HTBI primers and then a second-round multiplex PCR. From the multiplex PCR reads, TCRdb called clonotypes with MiXCR, one entry per CDR3 protein. The sample contains 400,000 to 500,000 distinct CDR3 sequences, over 20% of which appear only once. Sequencing input: peripheral blood. Receptors originate from a woman between 18 and 30 years old with stable Graves' hyperthyroidism.

This clonotype was detected once. The DNA of the CDR3 is TGTGCCAGCAGTTTTCCGGACAGCTACGAGCAGTACTTC. Its translation: CASSFPDSYEQYF. V usage is TRBV28 and J usage is TRBJ2-7, with D maybe TRBD1 (6 bases). Trimming took off 3 bases at V and 3 bases at J, with 9 bases between the two ends. From germline, CDR1 is MDHEN and CDR2 SYDVKM. The length of the CDR3 is 13 residues.

CDR3 sequence (DNA): TGTGCCAGCAGCCAGGCGTACGGCGGGGAGCTGTTTTTT. It codes for CASSQAYGGELFF. The chain joins TRBV11-2 to TRBJ2-2; D not certain. V lost 5 bases to trimming and J lost 7 bases, with 11 bases between them. The CDR3 totals 13 residues. Germline lookup yields CDR1 SGHAT and CDR2 FQNNGV.

This clonotype was observed at least ten times. This chain links TRBV28 with TRBJ2-4, with D maybe TRBD1 (6 bases). Per the germline V gene, CDR1 is MDHEN and CDR2 is SYDVKM. The CDR3 sequence is 13 residues long. Between the trimmed V and J ends, which lost 6 bases and 9 bases, there was a span of 15 bases. The CDR3: CASSIQGASIQYF. The CDR3 DNA reads TGTGCCAGCAGCATACAGGGTGCCAGCATTCAGTACTTC.

This clonotype was picked up many times. V is TRBV10-1 and J is TRBJ2-7; a weak D match, TRBD2 (6 bases). The ends were cut back, 4 bases at V and 6 bases at J, with 10 bases in the middle. Germline CDR1 WNHNN, CDR2 SYGVQD (reference sequence). The CDR3 covers 12 residues. The DNA for the CDR3 is TGCGCCAGCAGTGTGGCGGGAAGCGAGCAGTACTTC. Its translation is CASSVAGSEQYF.

The table lists this clonotype with many counts. V usage is TRBV11-2 and J usage is TRBJ2-7, with 7 bases lining up with TRBD2. With V trimmed by 3 bases and J by 0 bases, 2 bases remained unmatched. CDR3 length equals 14 residues. Germline CDR1 reads SGHAT; CDR2 reads FQNNGV. CDR3: CASSFERGSYEQYF. DNA for the CDR3: TGTGCCAGCAGCTTCGAGCGGGGCTCCTACGAGCAGTACTTC.

There are many counts of this clonotype. The chain links TRBV3-1 to TRBJ1-2; possibly TRBD1 for D (5 bases). Germline V gene data show CDR1 as LGHDT and CDR2 as YNNKEL (reference sequence). This CDR3 is built from 12 residues. V shed 4 bases and J shed 4 bases, with 7 bases lying between them. CDR3 DNA: TGTGCCAGCAGCCGAGGGGCCTATGGCTACACCTTC. It translates to CASSRGAYGYTF.

CDR3 sequence: CAATLNTEAFF. The CDR3 DNA follows: TGTGCCGCTACCCTGAACACTGAAGCTTTCTTT. V usage is TRBV28 and J usage is TRBJ1-1; D is unclear. There are 11 residues in the CDR3. Trimming shortened V by 11 bases and J by 0 bases, and 7 bases separated the two germline ends. Germline V CDR1 and CDR2: MDHEN, SYDVKM. Based on the CDR3 plus reference TRBV28 and TRBJ1-1, the full variable domain is DVKVTQSSRYLVKRTGEKVFLECVQDMDHENMFWYRQDPGLGLRLIYFSYDVKMKEKGDIPEGYSVSREKKERFSLILESASTNQTSMYLCAATLNTEAFFGQGTRLTVV.

This clonotype has a count of ten or more. The chain links TRBV5-6 to TRBJ1-6; D not resolved. The CDR3 extends over 15 amino acids. In germline, CDR1 is SGHDT, CDR2 YYEEEE. V gave up 0 bases and J gave up 8 bases, with 12 bases separating them. Written as DNA, the CDR3 is TGTGCCAGCAGCTTGGGGGGTCGGAGGGATTCACCCCTCCACTTT. This gives the protein CASSLGGRRDSPLHF.

This clonotype showed up many times. CDR3 coding DNA: TGCAGCGTTGACGGGACAGGGATATTTCCCGGACAGCCCCAGCATTTT. Translating it yields CSVDGTGIFPGQPQHF. The chain couples TRBV29-1 to TRBJ1-5; TRBD1 agrees at 9 bases. Germline CDR1 SQVTM, CDR2 ANQGSEA. The CDR3 spans 16 residues. The V and J ends lost 3 bases and 7 bases, in that order; junction bases with no gene match: 13.

This clonotype was seen only a few times. The DNA of the CDR3 is TGTGCCTGGAGTTTCACGGCGCTAGGCACTGAAGCTTTCTTT. It encodes CAWSFTALGTEAFF. The chain recombines TRBV30 with TRBJ1-1; D remains ambiguous. The CDR3 spans 14 residues. Looked up from germline, CDR1 is GTSNPN and CDR2 is SVGIG (reference sequence). V lost 2 bases and J lost 4, with 14 bases in between.

J is TRBJ1-2 and V is TRBV19, with a weak D call TRBD1 (6 bases). CDR1 LNHDA and CDR2 SQIVND come from the germline V gene (reference sequence). CDR3 length: 14 residues. The germline V and J ends were trimmed by 7 bases and 2 bases, with 14 bases remaining between them. CDR3 loop: CASTRGATNYGYTF. The DNA of the CDR3 is TGTGCCAGTACCAGGGGAGCTACAAACTATGGCTACACCTTC.

This clonotype was observed a handful of times. This chain uses TRBV20-1 with TRBJ2-7; D may be TRBD1 or TRBD2 (5 bases each). Trimming left V 6 bases short and J 3 bases short, with 15 bases between. The CDR3 is made up of 13 amino acids. Germline lookup yields CDR1 DFQATT and CDR2 SNEGSKA (reference sequence). The CDR3 coding sequence is TGCAGTGCCAAGGCCCGGGGCCTCTACGAGCAGTACTTC. Its translation: CSAKARGLYEQYF.

This clonotype showed up many times. The genes are TRBV12-3 or TRBV12-4 and TRBJ1-2; D call uncertain. V lost 6 bases and J lost 5, with 10 bases in between. The CDR3 runs to 12 residues. As DNA, the CDR3 is TGTGCCAGCAGAGTCTCAAGATATGGCTACACCTTC. Protein product: CASRVSRYGYTF.

The table lists this clonotype with many counts. The rearrangement joins TRBV11-2 to TRBJ2-5; D may match TRBD1 or TRBD2 (6 bases each). Germline loops: CDR1 SGHAT, CDR2 FQNNGV. The V gene lost 5 bases and the J gene lost 5 bases, with 15 bases spanning the gap. This CDR3 region has 14 residues. CDR3: CASSRRQGRETQYF. The CDR3 DNA is TGTGCCAGCAGCCGACGTCAGGGGAGGGAGACCCAGTACTTC.

For the CDR3, the DNA is TGTGCCAGCAGTGCTAGCGGGGGTTACACCGGGGAGCTGTTTTTT. The encoded protein is CASSASGGYTGELFF. The chain uses TRBV6-1 and TRBJ2-2; 10 bases agree with TRBD2. J was trimmed by 3 bases and V by 4 bases; bases with no gene match: 2. The CDR3 consists of 15 residues. From germline, CDR1 is MNHNS and CDR2 SASEGT.

This clonotype was found many times. The chain is built from TRBV18 and TRBJ2-7; 8 bases match TRBD2. In germline, CDR1 is KGHSH, CDR2 LQKENI. This CDR3 is built from 14 residues. V lost 1 base, J lost 4 bases, and 3 bases stayed unmatched. Written as DNA, the CDR3 is TGTGCCAGCTCACCACAGTCTAGCGGGTACGAGCAGTACTTC. It encodes CASSPQSSGYEQYF.

The sample holds many counts of this clonotype. The chain is built from TRBV6-1 and TRBJ1-2; TRBD1 is a possible D gene (5 bases). This CDR3 region has 15 residues. Germline assignment: CDR1 MNHNS and CDR2 SASEGT. Between the trimmed V and J ends, which lost 3 bases and 10 bases, there was a span of 21 bases. The CDR3 nucleotides read TGTGCCAGCAGTGAGCTAGGGGCTGGGAATTCGTACTACACCTTC. It codes for CASSELGAGNSYYTF.

The chain is built from TRBV6-1 and TRBJ2-7; D remains ambiguous. The V gene's germline CDR1 is MNHNS and CDR2 SASEGT. Trimming removed 7 bases at V and 3 bases at J, with 10 bases between. The CDR3 totals 12 residues. CDR3 coding DNA: TGTGCCAGCAACCGACACCTCTACGAGCAGTACTTC. It yields the protein CASNRHLYEQYF.

This clonotype was detected ten times or more. V and J are TRBV2 and TRBJ1-5; weak D call: TRBD1 (5 bases). Germline CDR1 is SNHLY and CDR2 is FYNNEI. Trimming took off 7 bases at V and 0 bases at J, with 13 bases between the two ends. The CDR3 consists of 15 residues. CDR3 residues: CASTRQSSSNQPQHF. Written as DNA, the CDR3 is TGTGCCAGCACAAGACAGTCCTCTAGCAATCAGCCCCAGCATTTT.

The V gene is TRBV19, the J gene TRBJ1-1, with 8 bases matching TRBD1. CDR1 LNHDA and CDR2 SQIVND come from the germline V gene (reference sequence). CDR3 length: 17 amino acids. J gave up 1 base and V 5 bases, and 12 bases lay outside the gene matches. The CDR3 DNA reads as TGTGCCAGTAGTCGGGGCAGGGGGCGCCTCGGGAACACTGAAGCTTTCTTT. Amino acid sequence: CASSRGRGRLGNTEAFF.

This clonotype was seen repeatedly, ten times or more. V and J are TRBV6-2 or TRBV6-3 and TRBJ1-2, with 8 bases fitting TRBD1. The CDR3 length is 17 residues. The germline V gene encodes CDR1 MNHEY and CDR2 SVGEGT. The junction had 17 bases not matched to a gene; V was cut back by 7 bases and J by 4 bases. CDR3 sequence (DNA): TGTGCCAGCACCAACCTGGGCAGGGGGCGACGTCTCTATGGCTACACCTTC. Protein product: CASTNLGRGRRLYGYTF.

Notes on this clonotype: A junction end diverges from the germline sequence, so it may reflect a read error. DNA of the CDR3: TGTGCCAGCAGTTTACGGAGGAGACAAGCCAAAAACATTCGGTACTTC. Residues: CASSLRRRQAKNIRYF. The J gene is TRBJ2-4, the V gene TRBV28; D is possibly TRBD2 (5 bases). This CDR3 has 16 amino acids. Germline V gives CDR1 MDHEN, CDR2 SYDVKM.

This clonotype has ten or more counts. Possible read error: a much larger clone is one base away. V and J are TRBV6-5 and TRBJ2-7, with D maybe TRBD1 (6 bases). CDR3 size: 15 residues. Germline CDR1 is MNHEY and CDR2 is SVGAGI. Trimming shortened V by 2 bases and J by 8 bases, and 19 bases separated the two germline ends. The CDR3: CASSYAGAGQAKQYF. The CDR3 DNA sequence: TGTGCCAGCAGTTACGCAGGGGCCGGCCAAGCCAAGCAGTACTTC.

This clonotype was seen at least ten times. V gene TRBV6-1 combines with J gene TRBJ1-2; D not resolved. The germline V and J ends were trimmed by 2 bases and 4 bases, with 14 bases remaining between them. In germline, CDR1 is MNHNS, CDR2 SASEGT. The CDR3 spans 15 residues. DNA for the CDR3: TGTGCCAGCAGTGAATACGGCGCAGAGACCTATGGCTACACCTTC. Its translation is CASSEYGAETYGYTF.

This clonotype was counted only a few times. The chain uses TRBV18 and TRBJ2-7; D is possibly TRBD2 (6 bases). Trimming cost V 4 bases and J 6 bases, with 25 bases left between them. The CDR3 is 17 amino acids. Germline CDR1 reads KGHSH; CDR2 reads LQKENI. The CDR3 DNA reads as TGTGCCAGCTCACTCCCTCGGAGGGACGGACGGCGATCCGAGCAGTACTTC. It yields the protein CASSLPRRDGRRSEQYF. Supplemented by reference TRBV18 and TRBJ2-7, the full variable domain reads NAGVMQNPRHLVRRRGQEARLRCSPMKGHSHVYWYRQLPEEGLKFMVYLQKENIIDESGMPKERFSAEFPKEGPSILRIQQVVRGDSAAYFCASSLPRRDGRRSEQYFGPGTRLTVT.

The V call is TRBV6-1, the J call TRBJ2-7; D perhaps matches TRBD1 (6 bases). V was pared by 1 base and J by 3 bases, with 13 bases between. The CDR3 runs 15 residues. Germline V gene data show CDR1 as MNHNS and CDR2 as SASEGT. This chain's CDR3 is CASSEGAGANYEQYF. CDR3 sequence (DNA): TGTGCCAGCAGTGAAGGGGCAGGGGCGAACTACGAGCAGTACTTC.

In DNA, the CDR3 is TGTGCCTGGAGCCTTCGGGAGACCCAGTACTTC. Protein product: CAWSLRETQYF. The rearrangement links TRBV30 to TRBJ2-5; D is unclear. This CDR3 has 11 amino acids. The V gene's germline CDR1 is GTSNPN and CDR2 SVGIG (reference sequence). V shed 3 bases and J shed 5 bases, with 7 bases lying between them.